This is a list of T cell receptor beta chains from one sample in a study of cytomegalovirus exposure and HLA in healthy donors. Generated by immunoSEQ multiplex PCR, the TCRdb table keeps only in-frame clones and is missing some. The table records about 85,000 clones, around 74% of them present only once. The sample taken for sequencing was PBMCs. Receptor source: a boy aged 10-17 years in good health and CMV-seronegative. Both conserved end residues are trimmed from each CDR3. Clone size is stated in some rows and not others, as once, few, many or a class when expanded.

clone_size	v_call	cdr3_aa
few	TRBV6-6	ASTLTGYGYT
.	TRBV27	ASGGQPQH
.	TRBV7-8	ASSTGGSSYNEQF
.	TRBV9	ASSVGGSGLYNEQF
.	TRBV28	ASSLSAESEAF
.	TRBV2	ASSEARGLAKNIQY
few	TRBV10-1	ASKDSDYEQY
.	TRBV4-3	ASSQAYGTGNYEQY
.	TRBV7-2	ASSSRPTGGNTIY
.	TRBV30	AWKDRTYEQY
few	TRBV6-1	ASSGTLATNEKLF
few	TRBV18	ASSPLGQLNEKLF
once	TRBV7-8	ASSPDRGSTEAF
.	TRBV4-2	ASSQVGTGVISGANVLT
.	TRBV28	ASSMGELALEAF
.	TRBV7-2	ASSPYPGESQPQH
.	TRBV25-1	ASSELTSGSADTQY
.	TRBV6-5	ASSYKREQY
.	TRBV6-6	ASSYPGDTQY
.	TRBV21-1	ASSNKWWRGHLRAPH
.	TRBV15	ATSRDRNTEAF
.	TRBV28	ASSLQGIDNQPQH
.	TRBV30	AWSVPGQGGYEQY
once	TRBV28	ASSLSVSGANVLT
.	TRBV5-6	ASRETGGSYEQY
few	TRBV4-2	ASSSPRDTGELF
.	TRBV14	ASSQQGRAAF
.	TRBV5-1	ASSWGRRVINEQF
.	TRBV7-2	ASSSPGRTEAF
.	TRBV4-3	ASSLRAGGGSNEQF
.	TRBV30	AWREPGVEKLF
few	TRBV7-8	ASSLQISSYEQY
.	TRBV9	ASSAVEKAF
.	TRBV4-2	ASSPGTSGFVPTQY
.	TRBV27	ASSSRGLNSPLH
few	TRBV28	ASTNPRGPAF
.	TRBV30	AWSWSAGSGNQPQH
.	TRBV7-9	ASSLSGRVMTYEQY
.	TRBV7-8	ASSSWTGSYEQY
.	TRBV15	ATTTRVTGEKLF
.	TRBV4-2	ASSQDQSWQGADGYT
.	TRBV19	ASSATRSSPTRGAGEQF
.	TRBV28	ASTSSGTGTGHEQY
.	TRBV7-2	ASSLGGVNTEAF
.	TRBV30	AWSVLNTIY
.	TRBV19	ATETGLGELF